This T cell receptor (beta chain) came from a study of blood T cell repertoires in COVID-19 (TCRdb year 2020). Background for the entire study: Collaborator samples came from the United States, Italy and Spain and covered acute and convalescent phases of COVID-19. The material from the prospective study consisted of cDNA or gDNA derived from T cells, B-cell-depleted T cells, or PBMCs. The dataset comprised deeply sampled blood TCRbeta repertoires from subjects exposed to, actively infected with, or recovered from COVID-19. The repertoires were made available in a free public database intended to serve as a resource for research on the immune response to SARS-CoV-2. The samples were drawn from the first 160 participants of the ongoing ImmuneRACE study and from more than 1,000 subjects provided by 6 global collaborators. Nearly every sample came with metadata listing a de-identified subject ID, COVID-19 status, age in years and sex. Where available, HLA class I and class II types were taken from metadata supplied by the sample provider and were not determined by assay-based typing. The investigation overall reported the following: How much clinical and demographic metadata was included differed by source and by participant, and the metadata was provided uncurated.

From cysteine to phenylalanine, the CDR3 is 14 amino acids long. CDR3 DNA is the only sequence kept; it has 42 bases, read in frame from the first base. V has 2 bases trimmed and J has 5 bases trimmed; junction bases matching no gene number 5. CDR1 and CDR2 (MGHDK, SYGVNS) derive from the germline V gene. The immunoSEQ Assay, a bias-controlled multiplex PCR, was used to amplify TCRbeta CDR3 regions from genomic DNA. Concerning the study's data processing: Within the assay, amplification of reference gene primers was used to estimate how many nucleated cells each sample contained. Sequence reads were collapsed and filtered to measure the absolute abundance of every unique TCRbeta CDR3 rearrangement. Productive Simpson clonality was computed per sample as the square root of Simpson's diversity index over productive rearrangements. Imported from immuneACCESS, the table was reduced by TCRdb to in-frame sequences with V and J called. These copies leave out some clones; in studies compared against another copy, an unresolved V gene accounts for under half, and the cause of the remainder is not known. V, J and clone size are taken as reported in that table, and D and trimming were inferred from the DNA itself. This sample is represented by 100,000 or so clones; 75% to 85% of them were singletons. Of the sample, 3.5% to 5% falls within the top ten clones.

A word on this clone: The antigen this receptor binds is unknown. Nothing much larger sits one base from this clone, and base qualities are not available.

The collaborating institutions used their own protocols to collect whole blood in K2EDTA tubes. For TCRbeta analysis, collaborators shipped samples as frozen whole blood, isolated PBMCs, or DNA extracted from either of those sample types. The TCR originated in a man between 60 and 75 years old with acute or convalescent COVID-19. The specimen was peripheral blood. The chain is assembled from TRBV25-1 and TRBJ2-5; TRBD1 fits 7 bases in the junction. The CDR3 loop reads CASSEPGQVETQYF. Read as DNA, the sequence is TGTGCCAGCAGTGAACCCGGACAGGTCGAGACCCAGTACTTC. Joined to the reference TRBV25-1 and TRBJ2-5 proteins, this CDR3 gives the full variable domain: EADIYQTPRYLVIGTGKKITLECSQTMGHDKMYWYQQDPGMELHLIHYSYGVNSTEKGDLSSESTVSRIRTEHFPLTLESARPSHTSQYLCASSEPGQVETQYFGPGTRLLVL.